These T cell receptor beta chains were read from a single sample in a study of breast tumors, draining lymph nodes, adjacent tissues. Each CDR3 protein is one row after TCRdb ran MiXCR on the multiplex PCR reads. The table has 85,000 to 130,000 distinct CDR3 sequences, 30% seen once. The sample consisted of axillary lymph node tissue. Receptor source: a female donor with breast cancer. Some clones in this sample may be carry-over from other donors' samples. CDR3s include the opening cysteine and the closing phenylalanine or tryptophan. Each record gives: V gene, D gene, J gene, clone size, CDR3 protein, CDR3 DNA. A D gene is named only where the DNA matches it firmly. The size entry is marked missing in some rows and otherwise reads once, few, many or a size class.

v_call: TRBV5-1; d_call: .; j_call: TRBJ2-3; clone_size: once; cdr3_aa: CASSLGSPVDTQYF; cdr3_nt: TGCGCCAGCAGCTTGGGATCGCCCGTAGATACGCAGTATTTT
v_call: TRBV5-1; d_call: .; j_call: TRBJ1-2; clone_size: .; cdr3_aa: CATRGDDGYTF; cdr3_nt: TGCGCCACCAGGGGTGATGATGGCTACACCTTC
v_call: TRBV5-5; d_call: TRBD1; j_call: TRBJ2-7; clone_size: many; cdr3_aa: CASSWAGTDYYEQYF; cdr3_nt: TGTGCCAGCAGCTGGGCCGGGACAGATTACTACGAGCAGTACTTC
v_call: TRBV29-1; d_call: .; j_call: TRBJ2-7; clone_size: many; cdr3_aa: CSVRYGYEQYF; cdr3_nt: TGCAGCGTTAGGTACGGCTACGAGCAGTACTTC
v_call: TRBV19; d_call: TRBD1; j_call: TRBJ1-2; clone_size: .; cdr3_aa: CASSGQGDYGYTF; cdr3_nt: TGTGCCAGTAGTGGACAGGGAGACTATGGCTACACCTTC
v_call: TRBV5-6; d_call: .; j_call: TRBJ1-2; clone_size: .; cdr3_aa: CASSLQGPGYGYTF; cdr3_nt: TGTGCCAGCAGCTTGCAGGGGCCGGGCTATGGCTACACCTTC
v_call: TRBV10-3; d_call: TRBD1; j_call: TRBJ2-7; clone_size: .; cdr3_aa: CAISEMPGQGIEQYF; cdr3_nt: TGTGCCATCAGTGAGATGCCGGGACAGGGGATCGAGCAGTACTTC
v_call: TRBV4-2; d_call: .; j_call: TRBJ2-7; clone_size: many; cdr3_aa: CASSLTGPGGASSYEQYF; cdr3_nt: TGTGCCAGCAGCCTGACAGGGCCGGGCGGGGCGAGCTCCTACGAGCAGTACTTC
v_call: TRBV5-1; d_call: TRBD1; j_call: TRBJ2-1; clone_size: many; cdr3_aa: CASSWARDRPYNEQFF; cdr3_nt: TGCGCCAGCAGCTGGGCCCGGGACAGACCTTACAATGAGCAGTTCTTC
v_call: TRBV7-9; d_call: TRBD2; j_call: TRBJ2-7; clone_size: once; cdr3_aa: CASSLGLAGDEQYF; cdr3_nt: TGTGCCAGCAGCTTAGGACTAGCGGGAGACGAGCAGTACTTC
v_call: TRBV19; d_call: TRBD1; j_call: TRBJ2-3; clone_size: .; cdr3_aa: CASGQGGRTDTQYF; cdr3_nt: TGTGCCAGTGGACAGGGGGGACGCACAGATACGCAGTATTTT
v_call: TRBV4-1; d_call: TRBD1; j_call: TRBJ2-6; clone_size: many; cdr3_aa: CASSQDSGQASSGANVLTF; cdr3_nt: TGCGCCAGCAGCCAAGATTCGGGACAGGCCTCCTCTGGGGCCAACGTCCTGACTTTC
v_call: TRBV28; d_call: .; j_call: TRBJ1-3; clone_size: many; cdr3_aa: CASSPLLASYSGNTIYF; cdr3_nt: TGTGCCAGCAGTCCCCTGTTAGCTTCTTACTCTGGAAACACCATATATTTT
v_call: TRBV18; d_call: .; j_call: TRBJ2-3; clone_size: .; cdr3_aa: CASSPLAVPGADTQYF; cdr3_nt: TGTGCCAGCTCACCGCTAGCGGTCCCAGGGGCAGATACGCAGTATTTT
v_call: TRBV20-1; d_call: TRBD1; j_call: TRBJ1-2; clone_size: .; cdr3_aa: CSARPGQGGVAIFLCANYGYTF; cdr3_nt: TGCAGTGCTAGGCCGGGACAGGGTGGAGTGGCTATATTCTTATGTGCTAACTATGGCTACACCTTC
v_call: TRBV20-1; d_call: TRBD1; j_call: TRBJ2-7; clone_size: many; cdr3_aa: CSAGGQGRSYEQYF; cdr3_nt: TGCAGTGCCGGGGGACAGGGAAGATCCTACGAGCAGTACTTC
v_call: TRBV5-1; d_call: .; j_call: TRBJ2-2; clone_size: many; cdr3_aa: CASSGGGELFF; cdr3_nt: TGCGCCAGCAGCGGGGGCGGGGAGCTGTTTTTT
v_call: TRBV2; d_call: .; j_call: TRBJ2-2; clone_size: many; cdr3_aa: CASSGTGTNTGELFF; cdr3_nt: TGTGCCAGCAGTGGAACCGGGACTAACACCGGGGAGCTGTTTTTT
v_call: TRBV7-2; d_call: .; j_call: TRBJ2-7; clone_size: .; cdr3_aa: CASSLAAGTGPYEQYF; cdr3_nt: TGTGCCAGCAGCTTAGCCGCTGGTACAGGGCCCTACGAGCAGTACTTC
v_call: TRBV5-1; d_call: TRBD1; j_call: TRBJ1-1; clone_size: few; cdr3_aa: CASSSRGQDTEAFF; cdr3_nt: TGCGCCAGCAGCAGTAGGGGGCAGGACACTGAAGCTTTCTTT